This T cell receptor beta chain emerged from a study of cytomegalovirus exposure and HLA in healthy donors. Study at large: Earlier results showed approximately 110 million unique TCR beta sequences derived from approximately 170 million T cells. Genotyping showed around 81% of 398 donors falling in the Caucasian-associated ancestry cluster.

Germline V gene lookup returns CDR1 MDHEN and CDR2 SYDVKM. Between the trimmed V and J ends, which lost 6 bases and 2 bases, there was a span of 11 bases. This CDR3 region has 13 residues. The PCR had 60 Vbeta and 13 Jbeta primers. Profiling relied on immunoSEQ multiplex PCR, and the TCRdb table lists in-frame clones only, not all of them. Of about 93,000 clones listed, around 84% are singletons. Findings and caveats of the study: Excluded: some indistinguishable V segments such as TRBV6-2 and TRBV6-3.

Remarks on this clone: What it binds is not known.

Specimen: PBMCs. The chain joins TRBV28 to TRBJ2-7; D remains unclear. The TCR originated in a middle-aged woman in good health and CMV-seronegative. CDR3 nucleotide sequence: TGTGCCAGCAGGAGCCCATTGACCTACGAGCAGTACTTC. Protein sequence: CASRSPLTYEQYF.